The T cell receptor (beta chain) described here comes from a study of CD8 T cells in Susac syndrome. Random hexamers served to reverse transcribe roughly 0.45 to 1 ug RNA. TCRdb re-analysed the immunoSEQ multiplex PCR reads in MiXCR, keeping a single row per CDR3 protein. The sample records roughly 150,000 distinct CDR3 sequences, approximately 93% being singletons. The CDR3 has 17 amino acids. The ends lost 4 bases at V and 5 bases at J; junction bases unmatched: 16. From germline, CDR1 is SGHAT and CDR2 FQNNGV. This rearrangement joins TRBV11-2 to TRBJ2-7, with 8 bases fitting TRBD2. This clonotype originated in a human donor with multiple sclerosis. Sequencing used CD4+ T cells from PBMCs. CDR3 loop: CASSSSGLVSRSNEQYF. CDR3 nucleotide sequence: TGTGCCAGCAGCTCCTCGGGACTAGTCTCTCGGTCCAACGAGCAGTACTTC.